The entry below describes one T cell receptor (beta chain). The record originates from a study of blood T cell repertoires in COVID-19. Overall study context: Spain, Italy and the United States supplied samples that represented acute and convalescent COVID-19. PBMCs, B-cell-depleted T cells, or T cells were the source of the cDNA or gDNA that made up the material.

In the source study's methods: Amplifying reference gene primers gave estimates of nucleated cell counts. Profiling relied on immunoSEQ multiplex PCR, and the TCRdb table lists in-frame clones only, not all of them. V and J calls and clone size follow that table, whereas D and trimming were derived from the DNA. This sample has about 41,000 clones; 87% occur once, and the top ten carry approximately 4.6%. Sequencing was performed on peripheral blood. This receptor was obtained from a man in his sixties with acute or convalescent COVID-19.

In nucleotides, the CDR3 is TGTGCCAGCAGCTTGGTTGGGGGGGCTGGAAACGAGCAGTACTTC. This codes for CASSLVGGAGNEQYF. This rearrangement joins TRBV5-4 to TRBJ2-7; TRBD2 might be the D (7 bases). The CDR3 loop spans 15 amino acids. V gave up 0 bases and J gave up 5 bases, with 15 bases separating them. The germline V gene has CDR1 SGHNT and CDR2 YYREEE (reference sequence).